A single sample is the source of the 10 T cell receptor beta chains below, sequenced in a study of blood T cell repertoires in COVID-19. Data came from immunoSEQ multiplex PCR; TCRdb stores just in-frame clones and leaves some out. The sample shows roughly 120,000 clones, just under 90% of them seen only once. Sequenced sample: peripheral blood. These TCRs come from a woman aged 45-60 years with acute or convalescent COVID-19.

The rearrangement links TRBV29-1 to TRBJ2-2; no clear D. The germline gives CDR1 SQVTM, CDR2 ANQGSEA. V was trimmed by 0 bases and J by 6 bases, leaving 8 bases between them. This CDR3 has 13 amino acids. This CDR3 reads CSVEEGRPGELFF. Here the CDR3 DNA reads TGCAGCGTTGAAGAGGGCCGGCCCGGGGAGCTGTTTTTT.

The chain joins TRBV19 to TRBJ1-2; tentative D call: TRBD1 (5 bases). Trimming pared 8 bases from V and 8 bases from J, leaving 18 bases between. The CDR3 runs to 13 residues. Germline V lookup: CDR1 LNHDA, CDR2 SQIVND (reference sequence). The DNA of the CDR3 is TGTGCCAGTTCTACGGACAACTTCTACGGCTACACCTTC. Translated: CASSTDNFYGYTF. The full variable domain, with the rest looked up from reference TRBV19 and TRBJ1-2, is DGGITQSPKYLFRKEGQNVTLSCEQNLNHDAMYWYRQDPGQGLRLIYYSQIVNDFQKGDIAEGYSVSREKKESFPLTVTSAQKNPTAFYLCASSTDNFYGYTFGSGTRLTVV.

J is TRBJ1-1 and V is TRBV21-1; the DNA was not used to check the table's D call, TRBD1. TRBV21-1 is noted as a pseudogene. The CDR3 totals 19 residues. CDR3 residues: CASSKGVRQVPFVNTEAFF. The CDR3 region has the DNA TGTGCCAGCAGCAAAGGGGTCAGACAGGTCCCGTTTGTGAACACTGAAGCTTTCTTT.

The V and J genes are TRBV5-4 and TRBJ2-3; 14 bases are a match to TRBD2. The CDR3 covers 17 residues. The trim removed 4 bases at V and 4 bases at J, leaving 8 bases unmatched. Germline CDR1 SGHNT, CDR2 YYREEE (reference sequence). CDR3 in amino acids: CASSRGLAGGHADTQYF. CDR3 nucleotide sequence: TGTGCCAGCAGCCGTGGACTAGCGGGGGGCCATGCAGATACGCAGTATTTT.

A note on this clone: The sample has other DNA sequences that encode this CDR3 too. V and J are TRBV6-5 and TRBJ1-2, with 11 bases identical to TRBD1. The CDR3 covers 14 residues. V was clipped by 2 bases and J by 4 bases; unmatched bases: 0. The germline gives CDR1 MNHEY, CDR2 SVGAGI. CDR3 nucleotide sequence: TGTGCCAGCAGTTACGGGACAGGGGGCTATGGCTACACCTTC. Translation: CASSYGTGGYGYTF.

V is TRBV7-2 and J is TRBJ2-5; the D gene is possibly TRBD2 (6 bases). Germline assignment: CDR1 SGHTA and CDR2 FQGNSA. This CDR3 has 15 residues. With 5 bases removed from V and 0 bases from J, the gap between germline ends came to 13 bases. For the CDR3, the DNA is TGTGCCAGCAGCGGCACCGGAGGGTACCAAGAGACCCAGTACTTC. This gives the protein CASSGTGGYQETQYF.

The genes are TRBV6-5 and TRBJ1-6, with TRBD1 as a possible D gene (6 bases). From germline, CDR1 is MNHEY and CDR2 SVGAGI. The CDR3 sequence is 16 residues long. Trimming left V 2 bases short and J 4 bases short, with 12 bases between. The CDR3, as DNA: TGTGCCAGCAGTTACACCGGGACAACTTATAATTCACCCCTCCACTTT. It yields the protein CASSYTGTTYNSPLHF.

V and J are TRBV12-5 and TRBJ2-7; tentative D call: TRBD2 (7 bases). The CDR3 has 16 amino acids. Germline V gives CDR1 LGHNT, CDR2 FRNRAP. The germline V and J ends were trimmed by 4 bases and 7 bases, with 23 bases remaining between them. As DNA, the CDR3 is TGTGCTAGTGGTTACGGGGAGGGGAAGGCAGGGGCGGAGCAGTACTTC. Its translation is CASGYGEGKAGAEQYF.

The chain carries TRBV28 and TRBJ2-1; D might be TRBD2 (6 bases). CDR3 size: 14 residues. The V gene's germline CDR1 is MDHEN and CDR2 SYDVKM. V lost 7 bases to trimming and J lost 6 bases, with 16 bases between them. The CDR3 DNA sequence: TGTGCCAGCAAAGGAGCGGGTTTTTCCAATGAGCAGTTCTTC. Amino acids: CASKGAGFSNEQFF.

The CDR3 region has the DNA TGTGCCACCAGTGGGGGAGGCGAGCAGTTCTTC. The encoded protein is CATSGGGEQFF. J is TRBJ2-1 and V is TRBV24-1; D is possibly TRBD2 (6 bases). Trimming left V 5 bases short and J 10 bases short, with 8 bases between. This CDR3 has 11 residues. Per germline, CDR1 KGHDR and CDR2 SFDVKD.